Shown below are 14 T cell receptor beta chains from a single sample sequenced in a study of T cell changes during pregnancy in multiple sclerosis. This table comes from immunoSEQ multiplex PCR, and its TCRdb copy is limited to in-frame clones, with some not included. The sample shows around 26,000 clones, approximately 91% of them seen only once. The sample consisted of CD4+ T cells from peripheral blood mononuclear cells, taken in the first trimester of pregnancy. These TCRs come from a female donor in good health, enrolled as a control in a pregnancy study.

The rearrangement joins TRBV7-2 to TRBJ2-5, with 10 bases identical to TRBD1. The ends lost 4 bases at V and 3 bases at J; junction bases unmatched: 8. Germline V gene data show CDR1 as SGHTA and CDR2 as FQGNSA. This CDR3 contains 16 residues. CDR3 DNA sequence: TGTGCCAGCAGCTCTCGGGACAGGGGAACTAAAGAGACCCAGTACTTC. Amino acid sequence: CASSSRDRGTKETQYF.

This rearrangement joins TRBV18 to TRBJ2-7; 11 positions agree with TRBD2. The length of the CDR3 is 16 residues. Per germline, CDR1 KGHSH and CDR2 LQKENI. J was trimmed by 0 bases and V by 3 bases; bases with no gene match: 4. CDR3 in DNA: TGTGCCAGCTCACCCCCCGGGACTAGCGGCTCCTACGAGCAGTACTTC. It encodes CASSPPGTSGSYEQYF. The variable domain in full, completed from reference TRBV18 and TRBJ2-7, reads NAGVMQNPRHLVRRRGQEARLRCSPMKGHSHVYWYRQLPEEGLKFMVYLQKENIIDESGMPKERFSAEFPKEGPSILRIQQVVRGDSAAYFCASSPPGTSGSYEQYFGPGTRLTVT.

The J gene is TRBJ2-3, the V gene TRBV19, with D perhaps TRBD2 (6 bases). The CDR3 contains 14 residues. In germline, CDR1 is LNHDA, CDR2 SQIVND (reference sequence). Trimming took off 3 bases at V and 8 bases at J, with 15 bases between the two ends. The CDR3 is CASSMMEGAPTQYF. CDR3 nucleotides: TGTGCCAGTAGTATGATGGAGGGCGCCCCTACGCAGTATTTT.

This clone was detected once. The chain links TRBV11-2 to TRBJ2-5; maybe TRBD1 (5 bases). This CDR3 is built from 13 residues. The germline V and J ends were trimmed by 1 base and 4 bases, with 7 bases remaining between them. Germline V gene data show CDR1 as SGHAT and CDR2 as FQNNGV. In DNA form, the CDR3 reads TGTGCCAGCAGCTTAGCAGGGTCAGAGACCCAGTACTTC. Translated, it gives CASSLAGSETQYF.

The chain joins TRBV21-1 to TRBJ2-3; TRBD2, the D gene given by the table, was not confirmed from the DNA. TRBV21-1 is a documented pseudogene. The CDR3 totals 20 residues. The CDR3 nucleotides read TGTGCCAGCAGCAAACACCGACTAGGACTAGCGGGAGACGACACAGATACGCAGTATTTT. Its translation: CASSKHRLGLAGDDTDTQYF.

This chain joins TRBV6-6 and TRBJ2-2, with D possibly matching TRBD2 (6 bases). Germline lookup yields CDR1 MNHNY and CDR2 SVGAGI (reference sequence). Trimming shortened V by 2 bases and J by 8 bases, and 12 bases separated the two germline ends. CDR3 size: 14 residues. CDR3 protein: CASSYLLARGELFF. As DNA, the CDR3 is TGTGCCAGCAGTTACCTACTAGCACGAGGGGAGCTGTTTTTT.

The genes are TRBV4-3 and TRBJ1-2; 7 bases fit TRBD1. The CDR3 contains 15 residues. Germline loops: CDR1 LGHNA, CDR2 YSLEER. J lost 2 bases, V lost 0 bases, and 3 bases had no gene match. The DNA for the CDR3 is TGCGCCAGCAGCCAAGAGGTGACAGGGAACTATGGCTACACCTTC. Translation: CASSQEVTGNYGYTF.

CDR3: CASSSGQGLALHF. The CDR3 DNA is TGTGCCAGCAGTTCGGGACAGGGGCTGGCCCTCCACTTT. The rearrangement links TRBV27 to TRBJ1-6; 10 bases align to TRBD1. After removal of 4 bases from V and 14 bases from J, the junction contained 5 bases not matched to a gene. The length of the CDR3 is 13 residues. In germline, CDR1 is MNHEY, CDR2 SMNVEV (reference sequence).

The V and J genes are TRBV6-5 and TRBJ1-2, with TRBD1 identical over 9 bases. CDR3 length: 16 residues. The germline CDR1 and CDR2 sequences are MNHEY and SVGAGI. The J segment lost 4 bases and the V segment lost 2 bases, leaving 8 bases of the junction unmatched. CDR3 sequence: CASSYIRTGGLYGYTF. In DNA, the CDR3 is TGTGCCAGCAGTTACATTAGAACAGGGGGCCTCTATGGCTACACCTTC.

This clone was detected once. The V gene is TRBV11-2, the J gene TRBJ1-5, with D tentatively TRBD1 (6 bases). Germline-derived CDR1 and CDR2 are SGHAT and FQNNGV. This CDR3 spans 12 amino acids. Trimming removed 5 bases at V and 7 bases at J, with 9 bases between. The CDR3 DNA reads TGTGCCAGCAGCGCACAGGGCCAGCCCCAGCATTTT. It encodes CASSAQGQPQHF.

The CDR3 loop reads CASSSGMGNYGYTF. The CDR3 DNA follows: TGTGCCAGCAGTTCCGGGATGGGCAACTATGGCTACACCTTC. The V call is TRBV27, the J call TRBJ1-2; D is ambiguous. V was trimmed by 4 bases and J by 2 bases, leaving 11 bases between them. Germline CDR1 and CDR2: MNHEY and SMNVEV (reference sequence). CDR3 length equals 14 residues.

The CDR3: CASSLDRAATNEKLFF. CDR3 bases: TGTGCCAGCAGTCTAGACAGAGCAGCGACTAATGAAAAACTGTTTTTT. V usage is TRBV28 and J usage is TRBJ1-4, with D possibly matching TRBD1 (5 bases). The V end lost 5 bases, the J end lost 2 bases, and 15 bases lay between the germline ends. The length of the CDR3 is 16 residues. CDR1 is MDHEN, CDR2 SYDVKM, per germline.

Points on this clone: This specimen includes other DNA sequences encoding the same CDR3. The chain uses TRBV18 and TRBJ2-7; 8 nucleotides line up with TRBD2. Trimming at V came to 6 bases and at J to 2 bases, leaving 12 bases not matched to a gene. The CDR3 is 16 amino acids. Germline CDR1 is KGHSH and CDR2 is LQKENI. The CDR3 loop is CASSYRGSGNPYEQYF. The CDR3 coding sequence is TGTGCCAGCTCCTACCGAGGTAGCGGGAACCCCTACGAGCAGTACTTC.

DNA for the CDR3: TGTGCCAGCAGTTCGCCCTTGGGCCGACAGTCCTACGAGCAGTACTTC. It yields the protein CASSSPLGRQSYEQYF. The chain couples TRBV27 to TRBJ2-7; the D gene is possibly TRBD1 (5 bases). The V end was cut by 4 bases, the J end by 1 base, with 17 bases between. From germline, CDR1 is MNHEY and CDR2 SMNVEV (reference sequence). CDR3 length equals 16 residues.